These 30 T cell receptor beta chains were sequenced from one sample in a study of T cells expressing NK-cell markers. For each CDR3 protein, TCRdb gives one entry from its re-call of the 5' RACE reads, without DNA. This sample contains about 160,000 distinct CDR3 sequences. The specimen was blood T cells: a sorted CD56 or NKG2C T cell subset, CD4+ or CD8+ T cells, or bulk PBMC T cells (not recorded which). The receptors come from a man aged 18 to 69 in good health.

V and J are TRBV10-2 and TRBJ2-7; checking the TCRdb D call of TRBD1 is not possible without DNA. Germline V gene sequence: CDR1 WSHSY, CDR2 SAAADI. This CDR3 is 15 amino acids long. The CDR3 region is CASSDPQGNDYEQYF.

The rearrangement links TRBV3-1 to TRBJ2-7; there is no DNA to check the TCRdb D call of TRBD1. CDR1 is LGHDT, CDR2 YNNKEL, per germline (reference sequence). The CDR3 totals 16 residues. The CDR3 sequence is CASSDSRPKFSYEQYF.

V gene TRBV4-2 combines with J gene TRBJ2-1; TCRdb designates TRBD1, a call that cannot be tested without DNA. The CDR3 covers 17 residues. In germline, CDR1 is LGHNA, CDR2 YNFKEQ. The CDR3 loop reads CASSQGTGGFSYNEQFF.

The chain links TRBV3-1 to TRBJ2-5; there is no DNA to check the TCRdb D call of TRBD1. Germline CDR1 and CDR2: LGHDT and YNNKEL (reference sequence). CDR3 size: 14 residues. The CDR3 loop reads CASSQGSGMETQYF.

The CDR3 sequence: CASSLWDRESSADTQYF. The V call is TRBV28, the J call TRBJ2-3; TCRdb proposes TRBD1, but this gene call is untestable without DNA. The germline V gene encodes CDR1 MDHEN and CDR2 SYDVKM. The CDR3 spans 17 residues.

J is TRBJ2-1 and V is TRBV29-1; TCRdb returns TRBD2, unconfirmable since there is no DNA. The CDR3 contains 14 residues. Germline V gene lookup returns CDR1 SQVTM and CDR2 ANQGSEA. This chain's CDR3 is CSVWGPKSVNEQFF.

The chain is built from TRBV21-1 and TRBJ2-1; the TRBD1 assignment by TCRdb is unverifiable without DNA. TRBV21-1 is annotated as a pseudogene. CDR3 size: 16 residues. The CDR3 sequence: CASSAPASAGLDEQFF.

The chain employs TRBV5-4 and TRBJ2-2; TCRdb's assignment of TRBD1 cannot be checked, as there is no DNA. Looked up from germline, CDR1 is SGHNT and CDR2 is YYREEE (reference sequence). The CDR3 spans 15 residues. CDR3 residues: CASSLETGGAGELFF.

V usage is TRBV5-1 and J usage is TRBJ2-2; the D call from TCRdb, TRBD1, cannot be confirmed without DNA. Germline V gives CDR1 SGHRS, CDR2 YFSETQ. The CDR3 sequence is 16 residues long. This CDR3 is CASSLDPGQGAGELFF. Full variable domain (rest looked up from reference TRBV5-1 and TRBJ2-2): KAGVTQTPRYLIKTRGQQVTLSCSPISGHRSVSWYQQTPGQGLQFLFEYFSETQRNKGNFPGRFSGRQFSNSRSEMNVSTLELGDSALYLCASSLDPGQGAGELFFGEGSRLTVL.

This rearrangement joins TRBV2 to TRBJ2-3; TCRdb returns TRBD2, unconfirmable since there is no DNA. The CDR3 sequence is 18 residues long. Germline V CDR1 and CDR2: SNHLY, FYNNEI. CDR3 protein: CASSVLGLAGGPEDTQYF.

The gene calls are TRBV27 and TRBJ1-4; TCRdb names TRBD1, which stays unverified in the absence of DNA. The CDR3 is 16 residues long. CDR1 is MNHEY and CDR2 is SMNVEV in the germline V gene (reference sequence). CDR3 residues: CASSPLATGVNEKLFF.

The chain combines TRBV19 with TRBJ1-1. The length of the CDR3 is 13 residues. From germline, CDR1 is LNHDA and CDR2 SQIVND (reference sequence). The CDR3 reads CASNGMLNTEAFF.

The rearrangement uses TRBV12-3 or TRBV12-4 and TRBJ2-5; TCRdb names TRBD2, which stays unverified in the absence of DNA. The CDR3 length is 13 residues. CDR3 region: CATTSGGQETQYF.

This chain links TRBV6-2 or TRBV6-3 with TRBJ1-5; with no DNA, the TCRdb D assignment of TRBD1 cannot be verified. Germline V gene data show CDR1 as MNHEY and CDR2 as SVGEGT. The length of the CDR3 is 13 residues. CDR3 loop: CASKTEDNQPQHF.

V and J are TRBV19 and TRBJ1-1; checking the TCRdb D call of TRBD1 is not possible without DNA. The CDR3 contains 14 residues. In germline, CDR1 is LNHDA, CDR2 SQIVND (reference sequence). CDR3 loop: CASSTGTDNTEAFF.

The genes are TRBV7-9 and TRBJ1-4. This CDR3 region has 12 residues. Germline loops: CDR1 SEHNR, CDR2 FQNEAQ (reference sequence). CDR3 residues: CASSDGREKLFF. Full variable domain (remainder filled in from reference TRBV7-9 and TRBJ1-4): DTGVSQNPRHKITKRGQNVTFRCDPISEHNRLYWYRQTLGQGPEFLTYFQNEAQLEKSRLLSDRFSAERPKGSFSTLEIQRTEQGDSAMYLCASSDGREKLFFGSGTQLSVL.

V usage is TRBV2 and J usage is TRBJ1-1; TCRdb designates TRBD1, a call that cannot be tested without DNA. The CDR3 spans 17 residues. From germline, CDR1 is SNHLY and CDR2 FYNNEI. Here the CDR3 reads CASSDEWDRKMNTEAFF.

This sequence joins TRBV5-4 and TRBJ1-1; checking the TCRdb D call of TRBD1 is not possible without DNA. This CDR3 is 13 amino acids long. The germline V gene has CDR1 SGHNT and CDR2 YYREEE (reference sequence). The CDR3 here is CASSQTGTTEAFF.

The gene calls are TRBV2 and TRBJ2-7; there is no DNA to check the TCRdb D call of TRBD1. Germline V gene lookup returns CDR1 SNHLY and CDR2 FYNNEI. The CDR3 runs to 16 residues. CDR3 in amino acids: CASSGPGQGFLGEQYF.

The chain employs TRBV5-1 and TRBJ2-2; with no DNA, the TCRdb D assignment of TRBD2 cannot be verified. The CDR3 contains 17 residues. CDR1 and CDR2 (germline): SGHRS, YFSETQ. The CDR3 protein is CASSFDLAGTYTGELFF.

The chain couples TRBV28 to TRBJ2-5; the D call from TCRdb, TRBD1, cannot be confirmed without DNA. In germline, CDR1 is MDHEN, CDR2 SYDVKM. CDR3 length equals 17 residues. The CDR3 spells CASIGPGQRFYQETQYF.

This rearrangement joins TRBV28 to TRBJ1-5; TCRdb lists TRBD1, though no DNA is available to test this call. From germline, CDR1 is MDHEN and CDR2 SYDVKM. This CDR3 is built from 15 residues. This CDR3 reads CASSLRQAINQPQHF.

The rearrangement uses TRBV21-1 and TRBJ1-1; TCRdb selects TRBD1, and the lack of DNA leaves this call unchecked. TRBV21-1 is a pseudogene segment. This CDR3 region has 17 residues. CDR3 amino acids: CASSAKGGFGLNTEAFF.

The rearrangement uses TRBV29-1 and TRBJ1-1. The length of the CDR3 is 12 residues. Germline V gene lookup returns CDR1 SQVTM and CDR2 ANQGSEA. CDR3 residues: CSVEIRGTEAFF. The full variable domain, rest sourced from reference TRBV29-1 and TRBJ1-1, is SAVISQKPSRDICQRGTSLTIQCQVDSQVTMMFWYRQQPGQSLTLIATANQGSEATYESGFVIDKFPISRPNLTFSTLTVSNMSPEDSSIYLCSVEIRGTEAFFGQGTRLTVV.

This chain joins TRBV12-3 or TRBV12-4 and TRBJ2-5. CDR3 length equals 14 residues. This chain's CDR3 is CASRASGNQETQYF.

The CDR3 spells CASSSTLSLAKNIQYF. The V call is TRBV7-9, the J call TRBJ2-4; TCRdb names TRBD1, which stays unverified in the absence of DNA. The V gene's germline CDR1 is SEHNR and CDR2 FQNEAQ (reference sequence). The CDR3 runs 16 residues. The full variable domain, rest sourced from reference TRBV7-9 and TRBJ2-4, is DTGVSQNPRHKITKRGQNVTFRCDPISEHNRLYWYRQTLGQGPEFLTYFQNEAQLEKSRLLSDRFSAERPKGSFSTLEIQRTEQGDSAMYLCASSSTLSLAKNIQYFGAGTRLSVL.

The genes are TRBV10-3 and TRBJ1-6; the TRBD1 assignment by TCRdb is unverifiable without DNA. Per the germline V gene, CDR1 is ENHRY and CDR2 is SYGVKD. The length of the CDR3 is 13 residues. The CDR3 protein is CANQQGMNSPLHF.

V and J are TRBV6-1 and TRBJ2-1; TCRdb reports TRBD1, a call that lacks DNA to check it against. This CDR3 region has 16 residues. Per the germline V gene, CDR1 is MNHNS and CDR2 is SASEGT. The CDR3 protein is CASRTGGSSPHNEQFF.

The V call is TRBV20-1, the J call TRBJ2-3; TCRdb's assignment of TRBD1 cannot be checked, as there is no DNA. Germline V gene data show CDR1 as DFQATT and CDR2 as SNEGSKA (reference sequence). The CDR3 contains 16 residues. CDR3 region: CSASKTGGWGTDTQYF.

The gene calls are TRBV5-1 and TRBJ2-7; lacking DNA, the TRBD2 call made by TCRdb goes unchecked. There are 15 residues in the CDR3. CDR1 is SGHRS and CDR2 is YFSETQ in the germline V gene. CDR3 residues: CASSLEVSGGDEQYF.